This TCR beta chain was recovered during a study of graft-versus-host responses after intestinal transplantation. Background on the study: Isolated intestinal, liver-intestinal, or multivisceral transplants were what recipients had. All recipients were given anti-thymocyte globulin induction, and tacrolimus and steroids were then administered for 3 to 4 years. Overall study results and limits: In patients with graft-donor T cell macrochimerism, allograft graft-versus-host to host-versus-graft clonal ratios were high.

Concerning this clone: Antigen specificity is unknown.

Here immunoSEQ multiplex PCR was the method, and the copy in TCRdb shows in-frame clones only, minus some. This sample has 39,000 or so clones, with about 93% found just once. The germline CDR1 and CDR2 sequences are MGHRA and YSYEKL. The CDR3 has 13 amino acids. V dropped 4 bases and J dropped 3 bases, with 10 bases sitting between them. This receptor was taken from a human donor who was the organ donor for an intestinal transplant. This specimen consisted of unstimulated CD8+ T cells sorted from spleen or lymph node cells, obtained before transplant. This chain joins TRBV4-1 and TRBJ2-7; D not certain. The CDR3 loop reads CASSLTTNYEQYF. The DNA for the CDR3 is TGCGCCAGCAGCCTTACGACCAACTACGAGCAGTACTTC.